This TCR beta chain was captured in a study of blood T cell repertoires in COVID-19. Study details: There were acute and convalescent COVID-19 samples, and they came from the United States, Italy and Spain. From T cells, B-cell-depleted T cells, or PBMCs came the material, which was cDNA or gDNA.

Per germline, CDR1 GTSNPN and CDR2 SVGIG (reference sequence). The germline V and J ends were trimmed by 4 bases and 0 bases, with 13 bases remaining between them. The CDR3 spans 16 residues. In the original analysis: Amplification from reference gene primers served as the basis for estimated nucleated cell counts. TCRdb's table, derived via immunoSEQ multiplex PCR, lists solely in-frame clones and lacks some. V and J calls and clone size follow that table, whereas D and trimming were derived from the DNA. The table has around 130,000 clones, approximately 81% seen once. This sequence was found in a woman under 40 who had recovered from COVID-19. The V gene is TRBV30, the J gene TRBJ1-6; weak D call: TRBD1 (6 bases). The specimen sequenced was peripheral blood. The CDR3 sequence is CAWKQGTSSYNSPLHF. The CDR3 DNA follows: TGTGCCTGGAAGCAGGGGACGAGCTCCTATAATTCACCCCTCCACTTT.